These 11 T cell receptor beta chains came from one sample sequenced in a study of ipilimumab plus nivolumab after autologous stem cell transplantation (dated by TCRdb to about 2021). Receptor amplification or capture employed the immunoSEQ multiplex PCR assay. TCRdb carries this immuneACCESS record with in-frame sequences only. Its versions omit some clonotypes, under half of them owing to an unresolved V gene in the studies checked, with the rest unexplained. In this sample the table shows about 12,000 clones, roughly two thirds of which occur a single time. About 28% of the sample goes to the ten largest clones. Material: PBMCs, obtained in a trial of ipilimumab plus nivolumab as post-transplant consolidation. These TCRs come from a male donor with diffuse large B-cell lymphoma.

V and J are TRBV9 and TRBJ1-1, with D hard to call. V gave up 0 bases and J gave up 1 base, with 10 bases separating them. The CDR3 has 15 residues. The germline V gene encodes CDR1 SGDLS and CDR2 YYNGEE. Here the CDR3 DNA reads TGTGCCAGCAGCGTAGTAGGTACGGGGAACACTGAAGCTTTCTTT. Amino acids: CASSVVGTGNTEAFF.

This chain connects TRBV7-3 to TRBJ2-2; a possible D gene is TRBD2 (5 bases). Trimming left V 1 base short and J 5 bases short, with 14 bases between. This CDR3 is 16 amino acids long. The germline gives CDR1 SGHTA, CDR2 FQGTGA. CDR3 sequence reads: CASSLMPSGGTGELFF. CDR3 bases: TGTGCCAGCAGCTTAATGCCTAGTGGAGGTACCGGGGAGCTGTTTTTT.

The gene calls are TRBV4-3 and TRBJ2-7; TRBD1 matches at 7 bases. There are 17 residues in the CDR3. J lost 3 bases, V lost 3 bases, and 14 bases had no gene match. Germline CDR1 is LGHNA and CDR2 is YSLEER. The CDR3 DNA is TGCGCCAGCAGCCAGGAATTGGGACAGACTTTGCACTACGAGCAGTACTTC. It translates to CASSQELGQTLHYEQYF.

This clone was observed many times. The chain has TRBV11-2 and TRBJ1-6; no firm D call. The CDR3 runs to 16 residues. V gave up 5 bases and J gave up 3 bases, with 14 bases separating them. Germline V lookup: CDR1 SGHAT, CDR2 FQNNGV. The CDR3 sequence: CASSPAVGNYNSPLHF. DNA for the CDR3: TGTGCCAGCAGCCCAGCGGTAGGGAACTATAATTCACCCCTCCACTTT.

The chain links TRBV29-1 to TRBJ2-7, with 7 bases matching TRBD1. The CDR3 sequence is 16 residues long. Germline values: CDR1 SQVTM, CDR2 ANQGSEA. The junction had 16 bases not matched to a gene; V was cut back by 6 bases and J by 2 bases. The CDR3 DNA reads TGCAGCGTCAACCCCGGCGAACAGGGGATTACCTACGAGCAGTACTTC. This encodes CSVNPGEQGITYEQYF.

This clone qualifies as medium-sized. This chain links TRBV5-5 with TRBJ1-1; D is uncertain. This CDR3 contains 14 residues. Trimming removed 1 base from V and 6 bases from J, with 13 bases in between. The germline gives CDR1 SGHKS, CDR2 YYEKEE (reference sequence). Written as DNA, the CDR3 is TGTGCCAGCAGCTTGAAAGAAGGGCAATCTGAAGCTTTCTTT. Its protein product is CASSLKEGQSEAFF.

The V call is TRBV12-5, the J call TRBJ2-1, with 9 bases lining up with TRBD2. CDR3 length: 18 residues. Germline lookup yields CDR1 LGHNT and CDR2 FRNRAP. V shed 0 bases, J shed 3 bases, and the junction held 9 bases outside the gene matches. CDR3 sequence (DNA): TGTGCTAGTGGTTTGGTTCTCTCCGCGGGGGGGAACTACAATGAGCAGTTCTTC. This gives the protein CASGLVLSAGGNYNEQFF.

This rearrangement joins TRBV9 to TRBJ2-7; TRBD2 matches at 14 bases. Germline V gene data show CDR1 as SGDLS and CDR2 as YYNGEE. CDR3 length: 14 amino acids. Losses at the gene ends were 4 bases for V and 7 bases for J; bases not matched to a gene: 4. For the CDR3, the DNA is TGTGCCAGCAGCCCGACTAGCGGGAGGGGGGAGCAGTACTTC. Protein: CASSPTSGRGEQYF.

The rearrangement joins TRBV27 to TRBJ2-3; 10 nucleotides align to TRBD2. Germline CDR1 and CDR2: MNHEY and SMNVEV (reference sequence). Germline trimming cut 1 base from V and 7 bases from J; bases unmatched to any gene: 14. The CDR3 extends over 18 amino acids. CDR3 region: CASSLYVGGAGGQNTQYF. For the CDR3, the DNA is TGTGCCAGCAGTTTATACGTCGGAGGAGCGGGGGGGCAAAATACGCAGTATTTT.

The V and J genes are TRBV5-6 and TRBJ2-7, with a possible D match to TRBD1 (6 bases). The CDR3 covers 16 residues. V was pared by 4 bases and J by 2 bases, with 19 bases between. CDR1 and CDR2 (germline): SGHDT, YYEEEE. CDR3 in DNA: TGTGCCAGCAGCCTTGAGGGGGTACGAAGGACCTACGAGCAGTACTTC. Its translation is CASSLEGVRRTYEQYF.

This clone has more than one count but fewer than ten. The chain links TRBV5-6 to TRBJ1-2, with D hard to call. This CDR3 region has 13 residues. Trimming took off 3 bases at V and 4 bases at J, with 10 bases between the two ends. The germline gives CDR1 SGHDT, CDR2 YYEEEE. The CDR3, as DNA: TGTGCCAGCAGCTCCCAAGCGAGCTATGGCTACACCTTC. Residues: CASSSQASYGYTF.